These 24 T cell receptor beta chains came from one sample sequenced in a study of blood T cell repertoires in COVID-19. Data came from immunoSEQ multiplex PCR; TCRdb stores just in-frame clones and leaves some out. The sample shows a few hundred thousand clones, around nine tenths of them seen only once. What was sequenced was PBMCs or T cells enriched from blood (not recorded which). Every receptor here comes from a woman between 45 and 65 years old who had recovered from COVID-19.

The chain couples TRBV9 to TRBJ1-1; D unclear. V was cut by 4 bases and J by 1 base, with 11 bases left in between. CDR1 and CDR2 from the germline V gene are SGDLS and YYNGEE. This CDR3 is 14 amino acids long. The CDR3 region has the DNA TGTGCCAGCAGCTCCCTAGCCCCGAACACTGAAGCTTTCTTT. Its protein product is CASSSLAPNTEAFF.

The rearrangement joins TRBV29-1 to TRBJ1-2; D possibly corresponds to TRBD1 (6 bases). V lost 4 bases, J lost 4 bases, and 19 bases lay in between. This CDR3 region has 15 residues. Germline V gives CDR1 SQVTM, CDR2 ANQGSEA. The CDR3 sequence: CSVAGEETSVYGYTF. In nucleotides, the CDR3 is TGCAGCGTTGCAGGGGAAGAGACCTCGGTCTATGGCTACACCTTC.

This CDR3 reads CASSEEANSPLHF. The CDR3 nucleotides read TGTGCCAGTAGCGAGGAAGCAAATTCACCCCTCCACTTT. V is TRBV19 and J is TRBJ1-6; unclear D gene. This CDR3 has 13 amino acids. The V end lost 6 bases, the J end lost 7 bases, and 10 bases lay between the germline ends. In germline, CDR1 is LNHDA, CDR2 SQIVND (reference sequence). The full variable domain, completed using reference TRBV19 and TRBJ1-6, is DGGITQSPKYLFRKEGQNVTLSCEQNLNHDAMYWYRQDPGQGLRLIYYSQIVNDFQKGDIAEGYSVSREKKESFPLTVTSAQKNPTAFYLCASSEEANSPLHFGNGTRLTVT.

CDR3 residues: CASSSGLSGNTIYF. The CDR3 nucleotides read TGTGCCAGCAGCTCGGGTCTCTCTGGAAACACCATATATTTT. V gene TRBV5-4 combines with J gene TRBJ1-3; D is unresolved. The V and J ends lost 3 bases and 0 bases respectively, with 7 bases between them. The CDR3 has 14 amino acids. Germline loops: CDR1 SGHNT, CDR2 YYREEE (reference sequence).

This sequence joins TRBV30 and TRBJ1-2; no clear D. Germline V gene sequence: CDR1 GTSNPN, CDR2 SVGIG (reference sequence). This CDR3 has 13 amino acids. This CDR3 is CACWRGRMAGYTF. The CDR3 DNA sequence: TGTGCTTGCTGGCGGGGAAGAATGGCGGGCTACACCTTC.

This chain links TRBV7-9 with TRBJ2-7, with D unresolved. V lost 3 bases to trimming and J lost 2 bases, with 11 bases between them. Germline V gene lookup returns CDR1 SEHNR and CDR2 FQNEAQ (reference sequence). There are 14 residues in the CDR3. Here the CDR3 DNA reads TGTGCCAGCAGCTTGGCACTACCACCCTACGAGCAGTACTTC. This gives the protein CASSLALPPYEQYF. Based on the CDR3 plus reference TRBV7-9 and TRBJ2-7, the full variable domain is DTGVSQNPRHKITKRGQNVTFRCDPISEHNRLYWYRQTLGQGPEFLTYFQNEAQLEKSRLLSDRFSAERPKGSFSTLEIQRTEQGDSAMYLCASSLALPPYEQYFGPGTRLTVT.

The CDR3 DNA sequence: TGTGCCAGCAGTTTATCCTGGCAGGGGAGATATAATTCACCCCTCCACTTT. It is translated as CASSLSWQGRYNSPLHF. The rearrangement joins TRBV27 to TRBJ1-6; D possibly corresponds to TRBD1 (6 bases). The V end lost 0 bases, the J end lost 4 bases, and 13 bases lay between the germline ends. There are 17 residues in the CDR3. Germline values: CDR1 MNHEY, CDR2 SMNVEV (reference sequence).

The chain couples TRBV11-2 to TRBJ2-1; possibly TRBD1 for D (5 bases). The CDR3 is 14 residues long. Between the trimmed V and J ends, which lost 6 bases and 6 bases, there was a span of 15 bases. CDR1 SGHAT and CDR2 FQNNGV come from the germline V gene. This CDR3 reads CASRIAGRVNEQFF. In DNA, the CDR3 is TGTGCCAGCAGGATAGCAGGCAGGGTCAATGAGCAGTTCTTC.

The chain uses TRBV27 and TRBJ2-3; the match to TRBD1 covers 9 bases. V was clipped by 3 bases and J by 5 bases; unmatched bases: 9. This CDR3 is 16 amino acids long. CDR1 is MNHEY and CDR2 is SMNVEV in the germline V gene (reference sequence). The CDR3 region has the DNA TGTGCCAGCAGTTTTGGTTTGGACAGGGGCCTAGATACGCAGTATTTT. Amino acid sequence: CASSFGLDRGLDTQYF.

The chain links TRBV29-1 to TRBJ2-1; TRBD2 matches at 7 bases. The V and J ends lost 8 bases and 3 bases, in that order; junction bases with no gene match: 4. This CDR3 is 12 amino acids long. Germline assignment: CDR1 SQVTM and CDR2 ANQGSEA. In nucleotides, the CDR3 is TGCAGCCAACTAGCGTTCTACAATGAGCAGTTCTTC. Amino acids: CSQLAFYNEQFF.

This chain joins TRBV18 and TRBJ1-1, with TRBD1 as a possible D gene (5 bases). The V gene's germline CDR1 is KGHSH and CDR2 LQKENI. This CDR3 is built from 15 residues. The V gene lost 2 bases and the J gene lost 0 bases, with 10 bases spanning the gap. CDR3 sequence (DNA): TGTGCCAGCTCACCATCCGGGGGGGTGAACACTGAAGCTTTCTTT. It is translated as CASSPSGGVNTEAFF.

The chain has TRBV7-9 and TRBJ2-3, with D perhaps TRBD2 (5 bases). The V end was cut by 5 bases, the J end by 1 base, with 7 bases between. Germline CDR1 and CDR2: SEHNR and FQNEAQ (reference sequence). This CDR3 region has 13 residues. The CDR3 DNA sequence: TGTGCCAGCAGCAGAGCGGGCACAGATACGCAGTATTTT. Translating gives CASSRAGTDTQYF.

The CDR3 DNA reads TGTGCCAGTAGTATCCCTACAGGGGGTATTGGTACTGAAGCTTTCTTT. This codes for CASSIPTGGIGTEAFF. The chain links TRBV19 to TRBJ1-1, with TRBD1 matching over 8 bases. V was clipped by 3 bases and J by 5 bases; unmatched bases: 11. This CDR3 region has 16 residues. CDR1 LNHDA and CDR2 SQIVND come from the germline V gene (reference sequence).

As DNA, the CDR3 is TGTGCCAGCAGCTTGGCACAGCAACAAGAGACCCAGTACTTC. Its protein product is CASSLAQQQETQYF. The chain joins TRBV5-6 to TRBJ2-5; D is unclear. The germline V gene has CDR1 SGHDT and CDR2 YYEEEE. This CDR3 has 14 residues. With 0 bases removed from V and 2 bases from J, the gap between germline ends came to 8 bases.

The chain recombines TRBV7-9 with TRBJ2-7; D may be TRBD2 (5 bases). V was trimmed by 5 bases and J by 3 bases, leaving 11 bases between them. The CDR3 consists of 13 residues. CDR1 and CDR2 (germline): SEHNR, FQNEAQ (reference sequence). The CDR3 DNA is TGTGCCAGCAGCAACGGGAAGAACTACGAGCAGTACTTC. It yields the protein CASSNGKNYEQYF.

The chain is built from TRBV5-8 and TRBJ1-5, with 8 bases lining up with TRBD1. The CDR3 runs to 15 residues. Germline V gene sequence: CDR1 SGHTS, CDR2 YDEGEE. V shed 4 bases and J 4 bases; nucleotides not matched to a gene: 7. The CDR3 here is CASSRRTGRNQPQHF. In DNA, the CDR3 is TGTGCCAGCAGCCGAAGGACAGGGCGAAATCAGCCCCAGCATTTT.

The chain recombines TRBV14 with TRBJ1-1; unclear D gene. V was shortened by 0 bases and J by 6 bases, with 8 bases between the two germline ends. The CDR3 extends over 13 amino acids. The germline gives CDR1 SGHDN, CDR2 FVKESK. The chain's CDR3 is CASSQDPVSEAFF. DNA of the CDR3: TGTGCCAGCAGCCAAGATCCGGTCTCTGAAGCTTTCTTT.

Only one count was recorded for this clone. The chain couples TRBV7-2 to TRBJ1-1; D call uncertain. The germline gives CDR1 SGHTA, CDR2 FQGNSA. V was trimmed by 7 bases and J by 7 bases, leaving 13 bases between them. The CDR3 sequence is 12 residues long. This CDR3 reads CASKRLAVEAFF. As DNA, the CDR3 is TGTGCCAGCAAACGACTCGCCGTTGAAGCTTTCTTT. Using reference TRBV7-2 and TRBJ1-1 for the parts outside the CDR3, the full variable domain is GAGVSQSPSNKVTEKGKDVELRCDPISGHTALYWYRQSLGQGLEFLIYFQGNSAPDKSGLPSDRFSAERTGGSVSTLTIQRTQQEDSAVYLCASKRLAVEAFFGQGTRLTVV.

The chain employs TRBV2 and TRBJ1-1, with D perhaps matching TRBD1 (5 bases). Per germline, CDR1 SNHLY and CDR2 FYNNEI. The CDR3 is 14 residues long. V was clipped by 6 bases and J by 4 bases, with 15 bases between them. CDR3 DNA sequence: TGTGCCAGCAGGGGGGAGGTCTTCCTCACTGAAGCTTTCTTT. This encodes CASRGEVFLTEAFF.

This chain uses TRBV7-9 with TRBJ1-1; no reliable D call. The CDR3 extends over 15 amino acids. V lost 5 bases and J 0 bases, leaving 13 bases between the germline ends. Germline-derived CDR1 and CDR2 are SEHNR and FQNEAQ (reference sequence). The CDR3 nucleotides are TGTGCCAGCAGCCGTGATTCCCTAATGAACACTGAAGCTTTCTTT. Translation gives CASSRDSLMNTEAFF.

This chain links TRBV29-1 with TRBJ2-1; TRBD2 aligns across 12 bases. CDR3 length: 16 residues. CDR1 is SQVTM, CDR2 ANQGSEA, per germline. V was clipped by 1 base and J by 5 bases; unmatched bases: 6. In nucleotides, the CDR3 is TGCAGCGTTGAAGGTCTAGCGGGAGGGCAAAACAATGAGCAGTTCTTC. It translates to CSVEGLAGGQNNEQFF.

CDR3 sequence: CASRNYWTEAFF. DNA of the CDR3: TGTGCCAGCAGGAACTATTGGACTGAAGCTTTCTTT. The J gene is TRBJ1-1, the V gene TRBV28; D is undetermined. This CDR3 is built from 12 residues. Deletions cut 6 bases from V and 5 bases from J, with 10 bases between. Germline CDR1 is MDHEN and CDR2 is SYDVKM.

The chain links TRBV7-6 to TRBJ2-5; the D gene is possibly TRBD1 (6 bases). This CDR3 spans 15 amino acids. Looked up from germline, CDR1 is SGHVS and CDR2 is FNYEAQ. The V end was cut by 5 bases, the J end by 5 bases, with 18 bases between. The CDR3 coding sequence is TGTGCCAGCAGCCGGACACCCAGGGGCGACGAGACCCAGTACTTC. It codes for CASSRTPRGDETQYF.

This chain links TRBV7-9 with TRBJ2-7; D gene unclear. V lost 1 base, J lost 2 bases, and 6 bases lay in between. The germline CDR1 and CDR2 sequences are SEHNR and FQNEAQ (reference sequence). The CDR3 is 13 amino acids. In DNA, the CDR3 is TGTGCCAGCAGCTTAGTCAGAACCTACGAGCAGTACTTC. Residues: CASSLVRTYEQYF.